Below are 21 T cell receptor beta chains sequenced from a single sample in a study of cytomegalovirus exposure and HLA in healthy donors (dated by TCRdb to about 2017). The receptor library was made with the immunoSEQ multiplex PCR assay. For the multiplex PCR, a mixture combining 60 forward primers for TCR Vbeta segments and 13 reverse primers for TCR Jbeta segments was used. TCRdb mirrors the immuneACCESS table, restricted to in-frame sequences. Some clones are absent from its copies; in checked studies, under half trace to an unresolved V gene, and the reason for the others is unknown. The sample table holds around 150,000 clones, of which around four fifths were seen once. The top ten clones comprise 1.9% of the sample. Sequenced sample: PBMCs. The receptors originated from a man in his late teens or twenties in good health and CMV-seronegative.

The rearrangement joins TRBV7-9 to TRBJ2-1, with 9 bases lining up with TRBD2. Looked up from germline, CDR1 is SEHNR and CDR2 is FQNEAQ (reference sequence). V shed 1 base and J 7 bases; nucleotides not matched to a gene: 5. The CDR3 runs 15 residues. CDR3 coding DNA: TGTGCCAGCAGCTTAGAACTAGCGGGTGTGAATGAGCAGTTCTTC. It is translated as CASSLELAGVNEQFF.

The gene calls are TRBV2 and TRBJ1-2; possibly TRBD1 for D (6 bases). The germline V and J ends were trimmed by 7 bases and 11 bases, with 11 bases remaining between them. This CDR3 has 10 residues. Germline lookup yields CDR1 SNHLY and CDR2 FYNNEI. The CDR3 DNA reads as TGTGCCAGCACCGACGACAGGTACACCTTC. Translated: CASTDDRYTF.

This clone appeared a single time. The genes are TRBV7-9 and TRBJ2-2, with 8 bases matching TRBD1. Germline V CDR1 and CDR2: SEHNR, FQNEAQ (reference sequence). The CDR3 length is 16 residues. Trimming took 3 bases from V and 4 from J; bases not matched to a gene: 7. CDR3 coding DNA: TGTGCCAGCAGCTTTTATAGGGACAGGACCACCGGGGAGCTGTTTTTT. It is translated as CASSFYRDRTTGELFF.

This clone was detected only a few times. The chain couples TRBV28 to TRBJ2-7; D is perhaps TRBD1 (6 bases). Trimming left V 8 bases short and J 0 bases short, with 11 bases between. Germline lookup yields CDR1 MDHEN and CDR2 SYDVKM. The CDR3 length is 13 residues. CDR3 in DNA: TGTGCCAGCGGGCAGGGGCTCTCCTACGAGCAGTACTTC. Amino acids: CASGQGLSYEQYF.

This rearrangement joins TRBV11-2 to TRBJ2-7; D might be TRBD1 (6 bases). The germline CDR1 and CDR2 sequences are SGHAT and FQNNGV. This CDR3 contains 15 residues. Trimming cost V 3 bases and J 4 bases, with 16 bases left between them. The CDR3 region has the DNA TGTGCCAGCAGCTTCGCCAGGGGTCCGTCATACGAGCAGTACTTC. Translating it yields CASSFARGPSYEQYF. The whole variable domain, remainder taken from reference TRBV11-2 and TRBJ2-7, is EAGVAQSPRYKIIEKRQSVAFWCNPISGHATLYWYQQILGQGPKLLIQFQNNGVVDDSQLPKDRFSAERLKGVDSTLKIQPAKLEDSAVYLCASSFARGPSYEQYFGPGTRLTVT.

The chain has TRBV11-2 and TRBJ2-7; TRBD2 might be the D (7 bases). Trimming removed 5 bases at V and 6 bases at J, with 17 bases between. Germline CDR1 and CDR2: SGHAT and FQNNGV. The CDR3 has 14 residues. The CDR3 region is CASSLPGGRVEQYF. Written as DNA, the CDR3 is TGTGCCAGCAGCCTCCCGGGGGGCAGGGTCGAGCAGTACTTC.

The chain employs TRBV19 and TRBJ2-3; 10 bases are shared with TRBD2. Germline CDR1 and CDR2: LNHDA and SQIVND (reference sequence). There are 15 residues in the CDR3. The V and J ends lost 1 base and 6 bases, in that order; junction bases with no gene match: 4. The CDR3 sequence is CASSIAAGGPDTQYF. For the CDR3, the DNA is TGTGCCAGTAGTATAGCAGCGGGAGGGCCTGATACGCAGTATTTT.

This sequence joins TRBV7-9 and TRBJ2-4; D remains unclear. Trimming took off 0 bases at V and 0 bases at J, with 12 bases between the two ends. There are 17 residues in the CDR3. Germline assignment: CDR1 SEHNR and CDR2 FQNEAQ (reference sequence). The CDR3 loop is CASSLARPGLAKNIQYF. CDR3 DNA sequence: TGTGCCAGCAGCTTAGCGCGCCCCGGTTTAGCCAAAAACATTCAGTACTTC.

The chain combines TRBV11-3 with TRBJ2-1; D is possibly TRBD2 (6 bases). The CDR3 consists of 15 residues. V lost 5 bases and J 5 bases, leaving 16 bases between the germline ends. Per germline, CDR1 SGHNT and CDR2 YENEEA. The CDR3: CASSPRRGGDNEQFF. CDR3 nucleotide sequence: TGTGCCAGCAGCCCCCGCCGGGGCGGGGACAATGAGCAGTTCTTC. Full variable domain (remainder filled in from reference TRBV11-3 and TRBJ2-1): EAGVVQSPRYKIIEKKQPVAFWCNPISGHNTLYWYLQNLGQGPELLIRYENEEAVDDSQLPKDRFSAERLKGVDSTLKIQPAELGDSAVYLCASSPRRGGDNEQFFGPGTRLTVL.

The V gene is TRBV15, the J gene TRBJ2-5, with D perhaps matching TRBD2 (5 bases). The CDR3 runs 16 residues. The germline V gene encodes CDR1 LNHNV and CDR2 YYDKDF (reference sequence). Trimming took 4 bases from V and 5 from J, leaving 20 bases between them. The CDR3 DNA reads as TGTGCCACCAGCACCGGCGGACTGGAACCAACGGAGACCCAGTACTTC. Translated: CATSTGGLEPTETQYF.

The chain joins TRBV4-1 to TRBJ2-1; the D is unclear. The CDR3 loop spans 17 amino acids. Germline V gives CDR1 MGHRA, CDR2 YSYEKL. The germline V and J ends were trimmed by 5 bases and 2 bases, with 19 bases remaining between them. The CDR3 loop is CASSARLIEIPYNEQFF. The CDR3 nucleotides are TGCGCCAGCAGCGCCCGACTTATAGAGATACCCTACAATGAGCAGTTCTTC.

This clone was seen more than once but under ten times. V and J are TRBV27 and TRBJ1-2; D might be TRBD1 (6 bases). Germline CDR1 is MNHEY and CDR2 is SMNVEV (reference sequence). Trimming took 5 bases from V and 1 from J, leaving 14 bases between them. The CDR3 has 15 amino acids. CDR3 region: CASSTSRGLNYGYTF. The CDR3 DNA sequence: TGTGCCAGCAGTACATCCAGGGGCCTTAACTATGGCTACACCTTC.

The chain combines TRBV6-5 with TRBJ2-1, with TRBD2 matching over 8 bases. From germline, CDR1 is MNHEY and CDR2 SVGAGI. The ends lost 6 bases at V and 9 bases at J; junction bases unmatched: 10. This CDR3 spans 14 amino acids. CDR3 region: CASRALSGIVEQFF. DNA for the CDR3: TGTGCCAGCAGAGCACTTAGCGGGATCGTTGAGCAGTTCTTC.

This chain links TRBV7-2 with TRBJ1-2; 9 bases map to TRBD1. From germline, CDR1 is SGHTA and CDR2 FQGNSA. The CDR3 is made up of 16 amino acids. The trim removed 4 bases at V and 2 bases at J, leaving 8 bases unmatched. CDR3 nucleotides: TGTGCCAGCAGCTACGGGACAGGGTCCCGCAACTATGGCTACACCTTC. This translates into CASSYGTGSRNYGYTF.

This clone has only one observation. This chain uses TRBV18 with TRBJ2-1, with TRBD1 as a possible D gene (5 bases). The CDR3 spans 11 residues. The V and J ends lost 2 bases and 14 bases respectively, with 10 bases between them. CDR1 is KGHSH and CDR2 is LQKENI in the germline V gene. The DNA of the CDR3 is TGTGCCAGCTCACCAGAGGCAGGGAAGTTCTTC. Translating gives CASSPEAGKFF.

The rearrangement uses TRBV28 and TRBJ1-1; perhaps TRBD1 as D (5 bases). Germline CDR1 MDHEN, CDR2 SYDVKM. The CDR3 spans 13 residues. The V and J ends lost 10 bases and 3 bases respectively, with 15 bases between them. This CDR3 reads CATSGGWYTEAFF. In nucleotides, the CDR3 is TGTGCCACAAGCGGGGGTTGGTACACTGAAGCTTTCTTT.

This chain links TRBV28 with TRBJ1-2; 7 bases are a match to TRBD1. The CDR3 consists of 15 residues. The germline CDR1 and CDR2 sequences are MDHEN and SYDVKM. The ends lost 5 bases at V and 10 bases at J; junction bases unmatched: 16. The CDR3 sequence is CASSPITGQKIYYTF. The CDR3 nucleotides are TGTGCCAGCAGTCCAATTACGGGACAGAAGATTTACTACACCTTC.

This clone came up a few times. The DNA of the CDR3 is TGTGCCATCAGTGCAAACAATCAGCCCCAGCATTTT. This gives the protein CAISANNQPQHF. The chain recombines TRBV10-3 with TRBJ1-5; D is unclear. The V gene's germline CDR1 is ENHRY and CDR2 SYGVKD. The CDR3 spans 12 residues. Trimming stripped 4 bases from V and 3 bases from J, with 4 bases between.

The genes are TRBV18 and TRBJ2-5; D is possibly TRBD1 (6 bases). The CDR3 spans 13 residues. CDR1 is KGHSH, CDR2 LQKENI, per germline. V lost 2 bases and J 5 bases, leaving 9 bases between the germline ends. The CDR3, as DNA: TGTGCCAGCTCACCAGGGACACCGGAGACCCAGTACTTC. Its translation is CASSPGTPETQYF.

The V gene is TRBV5-1, the J gene TRBJ2-1; 9 bases agree with TRBD1. J was trimmed by 6 bases and V by 5 bases; bases with no gene match: 9. Germline CDR1 reads SGHRS; CDR2 reads YFSETQ. This CDR3 has 15 residues. CDR3 protein: CASRQTGGRGNEQFF. DNA of the CDR3: TGCGCCAGCAGGCAAACAGGGGGCAGGGGCAATGAGCAGTTCTTC.

V and J are TRBV5-6 and TRBJ2-3, with 9 bases that match TRBD1. CDR1 and CDR2 (germline): SGHDT, YYEEEE. J lost 0 bases, V lost 4 bases, and 6 bases had no gene match. CDR3 length: 16 amino acids. For the CDR3, the DNA is TGTGCCAGCAGCCACGGGACAGGGCTTAGCACAGATACGCAGTATTTT. Translating it yields CASSHGTGLSTDTQYF.